The rows below give T cell receptor beta chains drawn from one sample of a study of glioma-infiltrating T cells after dendritic cell vaccination. Produced via immunoSEQ multiplex PCR; TCRdb's table is partial and in-frame only. The sample has about 21,000 clones; more than 65% are singletons. The sequencing used blood, collected before dendritic cell vaccination. These TCRs come from a human donor with glioblastoma. Each CDR3 is given with its conserved first and last residue. Fields, in order: J gene, D gene, clone size, V gene, CDR3 DNA, CDR3 protein. A D gene is named only where the DNA matches it firmly. Clone size is stated in some rows and not others, as once, few, many or a class when expanded.

>TRBJ2-3|.|.|TRBV15
TGTGCCACCAGCAGAGAGGGCCGGGGGTTTGGCACAGATACGCAGTATTTT
CATSREGRGFGTDTQYF
>TRBJ2-3|TRBD2|.|TRBV7-2
TGTGCCAGCAGCCCCCGGACTAGCGCAAGCACAGATACGCAGTATTTT
CASSPRTSASTDTQYF
>TRBJ1-2|TRBD1|.|TRBV5-1
TGCGCCAGCAGCTTGGGGGGACAGGGTGGCTATGGCTACACCTTC
CASSLGGQGGYGYTF
>TRBJ2-1|.|.|TRBV7-3
TGTGCCAGCAGCTTGGGGCACAGGGAGAGCAATGAGCAGTTCTTC
CASSLGHRESNEQFF
>TRBJ2-7|TRBD1|.|TRBV10-3
TGTGCCATCAGTGGGGGACAGGGTCTCATCGAGCAGTACTTC
CAISGGQGLIEQYF
>TRBJ1-5|.|.|TRBV30
TGTGCCTGGGATTCAGGGTTAGATCAGCCCCAGCATTTT
CAWDSGLDQPQHF
>TRBJ2-1|.|few|TRBV9
TGTGCCAGCAGCGTATACGAGCGTCGTGAGCAGTTCTTC
CASSVYERREQFF
>TRBJ2-1|TRBD2|few|TRBV23-1
TGCGCCAGCAGTCAAAGAGACACGGGACTAGGGTATATAGGGGAGCAGTTCTTC
CASSQRDTGLGYIGEQFF
>TRBJ1-5|.|.|TRBV28
TGTGCCAGCAGCCGACAGGTTAGCAATCAGCCCCAGCATTTT
CASSRQVSNQPQHF
>TRBJ2-7|TRBD2|once|TRBV9
TGTGCCAGCAGCGTCGCTAGCGGGAAGGCCTACGAGCAGTACTTC
CASSVASGKAYEQYF
>TRBJ2-7|.|.|TRBV29-1
TGCAGCGTTGAATATCAGGCCCACGAGCAGTACTTC
CSVEYQAHEQYF
>TRBJ2-5|.|few|TRBV5-6
TGTGCCAGCAGCCCCCGCATGGCCCAAGAGACCCAGTACTTC
CASSPRMAQETQYF
>TRBJ2-7|TRBD2|.|TRBV10-3
TGTGCCATCAGTGAGAGGGCGGGAGTCGGTTACGAGCAGTACTTC
CAISERAGVGYEQYF
>TRBJ2-1|.|few|TRBV7-9
TGTGCCAGCAGCTTAGGGGAGTTTTACAATGAGCAGTTCTTC
CASSLGEFYNEQFF
>TRBJ2-3|TRBD2|.|TRBV7-3
TGTGCCAGCAGCTTAGGGACTAGTGCAGATACGCAGTATTTT
CASSLGTSADTQYF
>TRBJ2-2|TRBD2|.|TRBV4-2
TGTGCCAGCAGCCTTCACACAGCGGGAGAAGGAGCCGGGGAGCTGTTTTTT
CASSLHTAGEGAGELFF
>TRBJ2-5|TRBD1|.|TRBV7-9
TGTGCCAGCAGCTCTACAGGGGGTCAAGAGACCCAGTACTTC
CASSSTGGQETQYF